This record concerns one TCR beta chain sequence. Its antigen is currently unknown. The sample belongs to a study of T-cell memory formation after mild COVID-19. General study points: Mostly located in CM and EM were contracting CD4+ clones, with contracting CD8+ clones located in EMRA. In pre-infection memory, a portion of responding clones appeared, which suggested that cross-reactive memory joined.

TCRdb ran MiXCR on the 5' RACE reads and lists one entry per CDR3 protein. The sample has 300,000 to 400,000 distinct CDR3 sequences, over 25% seen once; the top ten hold roughly 12%. The length of the CDR3 is 13 residues. Deletions cut 6 bases from V and 9 bases from J, with 15 bases between. Source material: PBMCs or a T cell subset sorted from them (not recorded which). J is TRBJ1-5 and V is TRBV12-3 or TRBV12-4; possibly TRBD1 for D (5 bases). The TCR comes from an adult woman who had mild COVID-19 (a few samples of this study predate the infection). Cell type and time point are not known. DNA of the CDR3: TGTGCCAGCAGCCCACAGGACCTCCTGCCCCAGCATTTT. Translation gives CASSPQDLLPQHF.